The 25 T cell receptor beta chains reported below all come from one sample, sequenced in a study of blood T cells in healthy people across ages. For the second PCR, which ran for about 7 to 12 cycles, a sample-barcoded 5' primer and a J-beta primer mix were used. TCRdb re-derived calls from the 5' RACE reads in MiXCR, one entry per CDR3 protein. This sample yields about 1.4 million distinct CDR3 sequences, of which approximately 60% are seen a single time; more than 6% belongs to the top ten. The sample was blood. The receptors derive from a man between 18 and 35 years old in good health.

The chain is built from TRBV4-1 and TRBJ2-4; unclear D gene. The tail of the sequence fits TRBJ2-5 better, so the J call may be wrong. Looked up from germline, CDR1 is MGHRA and CDR2 is YSYEKL. The length of the CDR3 is 15 residues. CDR3 in amino acids: CASSQRWAGQETQYF. Here the CDR3 DNA reads TGCGCCAGCAGCCAAAGATGGGCAGGACAAGAGACCCAGTACTTC.

This chain joins TRBV4-2 and TRBJ1-1; D remains unclear. The CDR3 is 14 residues long. The germline V gene has CDR1 LGHNA and CDR2 YNFKEQ. Trimming pared 0 bases from V and 5 bases from J, leaving 10 bases between. The DNA of the CDR3 is TGTGCCAGCAGCCAAGATCCTCGGGTTACTGAAGCTTTCTTT. This translates into CASSQDPRVTEAFF.

This clonotype was found a few times. CDR3 nucleotides: TGTGCCAGCAGCGGAATGGCCTCCTACAATGAGCAGTTCTTC. This gives the protein CASSGMASYNEQFF. The V call is TRBV5-6, the J call TRBJ2-1; unclear D gene. This CDR3 spans 14 amino acids. The V end lost 4 bases, the J end lost 0 bases, and 8 bases lay between the germline ends. Per germline, CDR1 SGHDT and CDR2 YYEEEE.

This sequence joins TRBV10-3 and TRBJ1-2; D might be TRBD1 (6 bases). The germline V gene has CDR1 ENHRY and CDR2 SYGVKD. CDR3 size: 11 residues. V was cut by 8 bases and J by 8 bases, with 12 bases left in between. This CDR3 reads CAIGSGEGYTF. As DNA, the CDR3 is TGTGCCATCGGGTCAGGGGAAGGCTACACCTTC.

This clonotype is a singleton in its sample. J is TRBJ2-5 and V is TRBV20-1; D may be TRBD1 (6 bases). The J call may be in error: the DNA end matches TRBJ2-7 better. The CDR3 extends over 14 amino acids. Germline assignment: CDR1 DFQATT and CDR2 SNEGSKA (reference sequence). DNA for the CDR3: TGCAGTGCTAGGACCCTCCAGGGGCGGAACGAGCAGTACTTC. Amino acid sequence: CSARTLQGRNEQYF.

The V gene is TRBV10-3, the J gene TRBJ2-3, with 9 nucleotides matching TRBD1. From germline, CDR1 is ENHRY and CDR2 SYGVKD. The CDR3 sequence is 15 residues long. J was trimmed by 2 bases and V by 4 bases; bases with no gene match: 4. The CDR3 coding sequence is TGTGCCATCAGTGTGGGACAGGGAGACACAGATACGCAGTATTTT. As protein: CAISVGQGDTDTQYF.

V usage is TRBV29-1 and J usage is TRBJ1-6; tentatively, D is TRBD1 (5 bases). Germline CDR1 is SQVTM and CDR2 is ANQGSEA. Between the trimmed V and J ends, which lost 4 bases and 10 bases, there was a span of 14 bases. CDR3 length equals 13 residues. CDR3 DNA sequence: TGCAGCGTTGCTGGGGGAGGCAGCTCACCCCTCCACTTT. Translated: CSVAGGGSSPLHF.

This clonotype has just a few counts. The V gene is TRBV5-1, the J gene TRBJ1-1, with 7 bases fitting TRBD1. Trimming at V came to 0 bases and at J to 1 base, leaving 3 bases not matched to a gene. The germline gives CDR1 SGHRS, CDR2 YFSETQ. The CDR3 loop spans 15 amino acids. The CDR3 spells CASSLARQGNTEAFF. CDR3 sequence (DNA): TGCGCCAGCAGCTTGGCCCGACAGGGGAACACTGAAGCTTTCTTT. Complete variable domain (other parts from reference TRBV5-1 and TRBJ1-1): KAGVTQTPRYLIKTRGQQVTLSCSPISGHRSVSWYQQTPGQGLQFLFEYFSETQRNKGNFPGRFSGRQFSNSRSEMNVSTLELGDSALYLCASSLARQGNTEAFFGQGTRLTVV.

The CDR3 loop is CSARRSGSIDEQFF. CDR3 DNA sequence: TGCAGTGCTAGAAGGAGCGGGAGTATAGATGAGCAGTTCTTC. The gene calls are TRBV20-1 and TRBJ2-1; 8 nucleotides align to TRBD2. V trimming: 2 bases; J trimming: 8 bases; junction bases outside the gene matches: 8. CDR3 length: 14 amino acids. Germline CDR1 DFQATT, CDR2 SNEGSKA (reference sequence).

In its sample, this clonotype was seen a few times. The chain carries TRBV20-1 and TRBJ2-1; 8 bases are a match to TRBD2. The germline gives CDR1 DFQATT, CDR2 SNEGSKA (reference sequence). The CDR3 spans 13 residues. Unmatched junction bases numbered 7, after V lost 3 bases and J lost 9 bases. CDR3 sequence (DNA): TGCAGTGCTAGTATCGGGGGGGTCGGTGAGCAGTTCTTC. Translating it yields CSASIGGVGEQFF.

The chain combines TRBV6-5 with TRBJ1-2; no clear D gene. Germline V gene data show CDR1 as MNHEY and CDR2 as SVGAGI. With 6 bases removed from V and 4 bases from J, the gap between germline ends came to 15 bases. The CDR3 contains 14 residues. For the CDR3, the DNA is TGTGCCAGCAGATTCAGAGGGTCGGCCTATGGCTACACCTTC. It is translated as CASRFRGSAYGYTF.

This clonotype was counted only a few times. This rearrangement joins TRBV15 to TRBJ2-5; D not resolved. The CDR3 spans 17 residues. The germline V and J ends were trimmed by 0 bases and 2 bases, with 16 bases remaining between them. CDR1 and CDR2 from the germline V gene are LNHNV and YYDKDF (reference sequence). The CDR3 DNA follows: TGTGCCACCAGCAGAGAACCCCCTCGGAGTTTACAAGAGACCCAGTACTTC. Residues: CATSREPPRSLQETQYF.

This clonotype was counted once. The junction departs from the called germline gene at one end, perhaps through a read error. The V gene is TRBV12-3 or TRBV12-4, the J gene TRBJ2-3; 8 positions agree with TRBD2. The CDR3 contains 15 residues. The chain's CDR3 is CAGRIGGVHADTQYF. CDR3 nucleotides: TGTGCCGGCAGGATCGGGGGGGTTCACGCAGATACGCAGTATTTT.

The V call is TRBV5-4, the J call TRBJ1-1, with 7 nucleotides matching TRBD1. The CDR3 has 16 amino acids. J lost 4 bases, V lost 2 bases, and 11 bases had no gene match. CDR1 SGHNT and CDR2 YYREEE come from the germline V gene (reference sequence). The CDR3 DNA is TGTGCCAGCAGCTTTCCGGGGGACAGCCTCTCCACTGAAGCTTTCTTT. Its translation is CASSFPGDSLSTEAFF.

This clonotype was seen a few times. The rearrangement uses TRBV28 and TRBJ2-5, with 8 bases aligning to TRBD2. V was clipped by 4 bases and J by 4 bases; unmatched bases: 8. Per germline, CDR1 MDHEN and CDR2 SYDVKM. This CDR3 contains 15 residues. The CDR3 sequence: CASSSFREGGETQYF. CDR3 coding DNA: TGTGCCAGCAGTTCTTTTCGGGAGGGGGGAGAGACCCAGTACTTC.

This clonotype appeared a few times. The gene calls are TRBV29-1 and TRBJ2-3; tentatively, D is TRBD1 (6 bases). CDR3 length: 13 amino acids. V dropped 6 bases and J dropped 6 bases, with 16 bases sitting between them. The germline gives CDR1 SQVTM, CDR2 ANQGSEA. The CDR3 sequence is CSVGLQGPDTQYF. Here the CDR3 DNA reads TGCAGCGTCGGTTTACAGGGACCCGATACGCAGTATTTT.

The J gene is TRBJ2-7, the V gene TRBV11-2; D may correspond to TRBD1 or TRBD2 (5 bases each). Per germline, CDR1 SGHAT and CDR2 FQNNGV. The CDR3 runs 16 residues. V was trimmed by 3 bases and J by 4 bases, leaving 19 bases between them. CDR3 in DNA: TGTGCCAGCAGCTTGACGAGGGGTGCTCTTAGTTACGAGCAGTACTTC. Protein sequence: CASSLTRGALSYEQYF. The whole variable domain, remainder taken from reference TRBV11-2 and TRBJ2-7, is EAGVAQSPRYKIIEKRQSVAFWCNPISGHATLYWYQQILGQGPKLLIQFQNNGVVDDSQLPKDRFSAERLKGVDSTLKIQPAKLEDSAVYLCASSLTRGALSYEQYFGPGTRLTVT.

V usage is TRBV29-1 and J usage is TRBJ2-5; 7 nucleotides match TRBD1. CDR3 size: 17 residues. The V gene's germline CDR1 is SQVTM and CDR2 ANQGSEA. After removal of 0 bases from V and 2 bases from J, the junction contained 12 bases not matched to a gene. Here the CDR3 reads CSVEDLDRDVLQETQYF. The CDR3 DNA follows: TGCAGCGTTGAAGATCTTGACAGGGACGTACTACAAGAGACCCAGTACTTC.

This clonotype was observed a handful of times. The V and J genes are TRBV6-6 and TRBJ1-5, with a tentative D call TRBD1 (6 bases). V was trimmed by 5 bases and J by 0 bases, leaving 11 bases between them. The CDR3 runs 15 residues. Germline loops: CDR1 MNHNY, CDR2 SVGAGI (reference sequence). CDR3 bases: TGTGCCAGCAGTCCCCCGGGGGCTAGCAATCAGCCCCAGCATTTT. It encodes CASSPPGASNQPQHF.

The gene calls are TRBV6-4 and TRBJ1-2; a possible D gene is TRBD1 (5 bases). The CDR3 is 14 amino acids. The germline V gene encodes CDR1 MRHNA and CDR2 SNTAGT. Trimming cost V 4 bases and J 7 bases, with 16 bases left between them. DNA for the CDR3: TGTGCCAGCAGTGGAGGGACTCAGAGCACTGGCTACACCTTC. Its protein product is CASSGGTQSTGYTF.

DNA of the CDR3: TGCAGTGCTAACTCGCTTAGGACTAGCGGGAGGTACAATGAGCAGTTCTTC. It translates to CSANSLRTSGRYNEQFF. The gene calls are TRBV20-1 and TRBJ2-1; 14 bases are shared with TRBD2. Germline V gives CDR1 DFQATT, CDR2 SNEGSKA (reference sequence). CDR3 size: 17 residues. Unmatched junction bases numbered 9, after V lost 4 bases and J lost 4 bases.

The J gene is TRBJ2-1, the V gene TRBV5-1; maybe TRBD1 (5 bases). V dropped 4 bases and J dropped 5 bases, with 16 bases sitting between them. Germline CDR1 is SGHRS and CDR2 is YFSETQ. This CDR3 is 15 amino acids long. The CDR3 here is CASSNTGVPDNEQFF. The DNA for the CDR3 is TGCGCCAGCAGCAATACAGGAGTACCCGACAATGAGCAGTTCTTC. The full variable domain, in which reference TRBV5-1 and TRBJ2-1 provide the parts outside the CDR3, is KAGVTQTPRYLIKTRGQQVTLSCSPISGHRSVSWYQQTPGQGLQFLFEYFSETQRNKGNFPGRFSGRQFSNSRSEMNVSTLELGDSALYLCASSNTGVPDNEQFFGPGTRLTVL.

J is TRBJ2-1 and V is TRBV11-1; D call uncertain. The CDR3 consists of 15 residues. Trimming stripped 1 base from V and 10 bases from J, with 17 bases between. The germline gives CDR1 SGHAT, CDR2 FQDESV (reference sequence). Here the CDR3 DNA reads TGTGCCAGCAGCTTAGTTCCGCGCGAAGGGAAGGAGCAGTTCTTC. This translates into CASSLVPREGKEQFF.

V is TRBV2 and J is TRBJ1-1; no clear D. V was cut by 7 bases and J by 2 bases, with 8 bases left in between. Germline lookup yields CDR1 SNHLY and CDR2 FYNNEI. CDR3 size: 12 residues. In DNA, the CDR3 is TGTGCCAGCACGAGTCTAAACACTGAAGCTTTCTTT. As protein: CASTSLNTEAFF.

J is TRBJ2-7 and V is TRBV27; a possible D gene is TRBD1 (6 bases). The length of the CDR3 is 13 residues. Trimming took off 5 bases at V and 4 bases at J, with 12 bases between the two ends. The germline V gene has CDR1 MNHEY and CDR2 SMNVEV (reference sequence). The CDR3 DNA reads TGTGCCAGCAGTGCAGACAGGCATTACGAGCAGTACTTC. Translation gives CASSADRHYEQYF.